The 17 T cell receptor beta chains below come from one sample, sequenced in a study of blood T cell repertoires in COVID-19. The data were produced by immunoSEQ multiplex PCR, yet TCRdb's version contains in-frame clones alone and is incomplete. The table has about 200,000 clones, 82% seen once. Sequenced sample: peripheral blood. Source of these receptors: a human donor with acute or convalescent COVID-19. The donor label of this sample is uncertain.

The chain couples TRBV6-5 to TRBJ2-5; D may be TRBD1 (5 bases). Germline V CDR1 and CDR2: MNHEY, SVGAGI. This CDR3 spans 14 amino acids. V was shortened by 5 bases and J by 0 bases, with 10 bases between the two germline ends. CDR3 amino acids: CASSRRQNQETQYF. DNA for the CDR3: TGTGCCAGCAGTCGAAGACAGAACCAAGAGACCCAGTACTTC.

V is TRBV3-1 (or the pseudogene TRBV3-2) and J is TRBJ2-7; tentative D call: TRBD2 (6 bases). V was trimmed by 0 bases and J by 4 bases, leaving 16 bases between them. Germline V CDR1 and CDR2: LGHDT, YNNKEL (reference sequence). The CDR3 is 16 amino acids. As DNA, the CDR3 is TGTGCCAGCAGCCAAGACCCAACGGGAGCCTCTTACGAGCAGTACTTC. It codes for CASSQDPTGASYEQYF.

The gene calls are TRBV10-3 and TRBJ2-2; TRBD1 aligns across 8 bases. CDR1 and CDR2 from the germline V gene are ENHRY and SYGVKD. The CDR3 extends over 14 amino acids. J was trimmed by 5 bases and V by 7 bases; bases with no gene match: 6. Here the CDR3 reads CAIKSTGDTGELFF. DNA for the CDR3: TGTGCCATCAAATCGACAGGGGATACCGGGGAGCTGTTTTTT.

This clone was counted between two and nine times. Here the CDR3 reads CASSLKVSADSGNTIYF. For the CDR3, the DNA is TGTGCCAGCAGCTTAAAAGTCAGTGCGGACTCTGGAAACACCATATATTTT. The chain joins TRBV7-3 to TRBJ1-3; D is unresolved. V shed 1 base and J shed 0 bases, with 13 bases lying between them. Per germline, CDR1 SGHTA and CDR2 FQGTGA. The CDR3 sequence is 17 residues long.

The V gene is TRBV30, the J gene TRBJ1-2; 9 bases map to TRBD1. Per the germline V gene, CDR1 is GTSNPN and CDR2 is SVGIG (reference sequence). CDR3 size: 14 residues. V lost 4 bases, J lost 6 bases, and 9 bases stayed unmatched. The CDR3 sequence is CAWISDRGVDGYTF. CDR3 bases: TGTGCCTGGATTTCGGACAGGGGAGTCGATGGCTACACCTTC.

The chain is built from TRBV5-4 and TRBJ2-3; D might be TRBD2 (6 bases). Looked up from germline, CDR1 is SGHNT and CDR2 is YYREEE (reference sequence). V lost 0 bases and J 1 base, leaving 9 bases between the germline ends. This CDR3 is built from 15 residues. The CDR3 DNA is TGTGCCAGCAGCTTGGGGGGAGGACGCACAGATACGCAGTATTTT. This encodes CASSLGGGRTDTQYF.

Here the CDR3 DNA reads TGTGCCAGCAGCCCGGGACAGGCCGCGAACACCGGGGAGCTGTTTTTT. This sequence encodes CASSPGQAANTGELFF. The chain recombines TRBV5-4 with TRBJ2-2; 8 bases agree with TRBD1. The ends lost 4 bases at V and 0 bases at J; junction bases unmatched: 5. Per germline, CDR1 SGHNT and CDR2 YYREEE (reference sequence). The CDR3 sequence is 16 residues long.

V usage is TRBV7-9 and J usage is TRBJ2-2; TRBD2 matches 8 bases. J was trimmed by 0 bases and V by 2 bases; bases with no gene match: 2. The length of the CDR3 is 16 residues. CDR1 SEHNR and CDR2 FQNEAQ come from the germline V gene (reference sequence). This CDR3 is CASSLTSGTNTGELFF. In nucleotides, the CDR3 is TGTGCCAGCAGCTTAACTAGCGGTACGAACACCGGGGAGCTGTTTTTT.

The chain joins TRBV28 to TRBJ2-1, with D hard to call. V gave up 6 bases and J gave up 8 bases, with 8 bases separating them. The CDR3 consists of 11 residues. Germline-derived CDR1 and CDR2 are MDHEN and SYDVKM. CDR3: CASRARDEQFF. In DNA form, the CDR3 reads TGTGCCAGCAGGGCTCGGGATGAGCAGTTCTTC.

This clone was counted once. The rearrangement links TRBV5-4 to TRBJ1-2; 7 bases agree with TRBD1. Germline V gene lookup returns CDR1 SGHNT and CDR2 YYREEE (reference sequence). Trimming took 4 bases from V and 7 from J; bases not matched to a gene: 10. This CDR3 is 14 amino acids long. The CDR3 is CASSVIDRVVGYTF. As DNA, the CDR3 is TGTGCCAGCAGCGTTATTGACAGGGTTGTTGGCTACACCTTC.

The V and J genes are TRBV2 and TRBJ2-2; 12 bases fit TRBD2. The length of the CDR3 is 15 residues. Germline V lookup: CDR1 SNHLY, CDR2 FYNNEI. Losses at the gene ends were 8 bases for V and 6 bases for J; bases not matched to a gene: 7. The CDR3 nucleotides are TGTGCCAGCGATCCTAGCGGGAGGGGGGCCGGGGAGCTGTTTTTT. This translates into CASDPSGRGAGELFF.

CDR3 residues: CSVGAGTNTGELFF. The DNA for the CDR3 is TGCAGCGTTGGCGCAGGGACGAACACCGGGGAGCTGTTTTTT. This chain uses TRBV29-1 with TRBJ2-2, with D perhaps matching TRBD1 (5 bases). Per germline, CDR1 SQVTM and CDR2 ANQGSEA. There are 14 residues in the CDR3. Trimming removed 4 bases from V and 0 bases from J, with 9 bases in between.

CDR3 loop: CASTRTSGRNEQFF. CDR3 DNA: TGTGCCAGCACCAGGACTAGCGGGAGAAATGAGCAGTTCTTC. The rearrangement uses TRBV6-5 and TRBJ2-1; 13 bases are shared with TRBD2. J gave up 7 bases and V 7 bases, and 4 bases lay outside the gene matches. This CDR3 has 14 residues. Germline lookup yields CDR1 MNHEY and CDR2 SVGAGI.

This clone was counted between two and nine times. The V call is TRBV5-1, the J call TRBJ2-5, with 7 positions matching TRBD1. Germline V gives CDR1 SGHRS, CDR2 YFSETQ. The V gene end was trimmed by 4 bases and the J gene end by 4 bases; junction bases not matched to a gene: 7. This CDR3 has 14 amino acids. The chain's CDR3 is CASSLQGKGETQYF. CDR3 coding DNA: TGCGCCAGCAGCCTACAGGGGAAGGGAGAGACCCAGTACTTC.

The chain recombines TRBV7-3 with TRBJ2-3, with unresolved D. The CDR3 consists of 17 residues. Trimming shortened V by 5 bases and J by 2 bases, and 20 bases separated the two germline ends. Looked up from germline, CDR1 is SGHTA and CDR2 is FQGTGA. The DNA of the CDR3 is TGTGCCAGCAGCCTATCTCAATTTCGGGTTACCACAGATACGCAGTATTTT. This codes for CASSLSQFRVTTDTQYF.

The chain joins TRBV6-4 to TRBJ1-1; 7 positions match TRBD1. Germline CDR1 is MRHNA and CDR2 is SNTAGT. The CDR3 extends over 13 amino acids. The trim removed 6 bases at V and 3 bases at J, leaving 4 bases unmatched. CDR3 nucleotides: TGTGCCAGCAGCGAAGACAGGGACACTGAAGCTTTCTTT. This sequence encodes CASSEDRDTEAFF.

The CDR3 region is CASSEQGHTGELFF. In DNA, the CDR3 is TGTGCCAGCAGCGAACAGGGACACACCGGGGAGCTGTTTTTT. This rearrangement joins TRBV7-3 to TRBJ2-2; perhaps TRBD1 as D (6 bases). Germline values: CDR1 SGHTA, CDR2 FQGTGA. The CDR3 loop spans 14 amino acids. V lost 5 bases and J lost 3, with 10 bases in between.